These 28 T cell receptor beta chains were sequenced from one sample in a study of Ad26.COV2.S vaccination and SARS-CoV-2 variants. The treatment is: around 19 received Ad26.COV2.S at low or high dose, single or two shots; roughly five received placebo; per-sample allocation not given. Sample collection was performed on day 63 after the first vaccine or placebo injection. Sequenced by immunoSEQ multiplex PCR; TCRdb stores in-frame clones only, minus some. The sample contains some 350,000 clones, more than 75% of which appear only once. The material sequenced was peripheral blood, taken in a trial of Ad26.COV2.S vaccine versus placebo. The source is a person aged 18 to 59 who received the Ad26.COV2.S COVID-19 vaccine or a placebo.

This chain uses TRBV5-4 with TRBJ1-4; 7 bases fit TRBD1. The CDR3 spans 17 residues. V trimming: 0 bases; J trimming: 6 bases; junction bases outside the gene matches: 11. Per germline, CDR1 SGHNT and CDR2 YYREEE (reference sequence). The CDR3 DNA reads as TGTGCCAGCAGCTTGGTAGGGGGCTTGAGTATGGATGAAAAACTGTTTTTT. Protein: CASSLVGGLSMDEKLFF. The complete variable domain, with remaining parts taken from reference TRBV5-4 and TRBJ1-4, reads ETGVTQSPTHLIKTRGQQVTLRCSSQSGHNTVSWYQQALGQGPQFIFQYYREEENGRGNFPPRFSGLQFPNYSSELNVNALELDDSALYLCASSLVGGLSMDEKLFFGSGTQLSVL.

The chain has TRBV11-2 and TRBJ2-2, with D unclear. Germline CDR1 is SGHAT and CDR2 is FQNNGV. The CDR3 sequence is 12 residues long. Trimming took 4 bases from V and 6 from J, leaving 6 bases between them. CDR3 nucleotide sequence: TGTGCCAGCAGCTCCGATTCCGGGGAGCTGTTTTTT. Encoded protein: CASSSDSGELFF. Full variable domain (remainder filled in from reference TRBV11-2 and TRBJ2-2): EAGVAQSPRYKIIEKRQSVAFWCNPISGHATLYWYQQILGQGPKLLIQFQNNGVVDDSQLPKDRFSAERLKGVDSTLKIQPAKLEDSAVYLCASSSDSGELFFGEGSRLTVL.

The genes are TRBV19 and TRBJ2-1, with 8 positions matching TRBD1. This CDR3 has 13 residues. Germline V gene data show CDR1 as LNHDA and CDR2 as SQIVND (reference sequence). Germline trimming cut 7 bases from V and 9 bases from J; bases unmatched to any gene: 8. The CDR3 DNA sequence: TGTGCCAGTAAAAAACCAGGGGGCGTTGAGCAGTTCTTC. Translating it yields CASKKPGGVEQFF.

V gene TRBV27 combines with J gene TRBJ2-2; 7 nucleotides line up with TRBD1. V lost 3 bases, J lost 0 bases, and 1 base stayed unmatched. The CDR3 is 15 residues long. From germline, CDR1 is MNHEY and CDR2 SMNVEV (reference sequence). The CDR3 sequence is CASSFGTANTGELFF. The CDR3 nucleotides are TGTGCCAGCAGTTTCGGGACAGCGAACACCGGGGAGCTGTTTTTT.

The gene calls are TRBV27 and TRBJ2-3, with 12 bases that match TRBD1. The V and J ends lost 3 bases and 3 bases, in that order; junction bases with no gene match: 7. The CDR3 consists of 17 residues. Germline CDR1 reads MNHEY; CDR2 reads SMNVEV (reference sequence). The CDR3 DNA reads TGTGCCAGCAGTTTTAACGGGGACAGGGGGCTAACAGATACGCAGTATTTT. It specifies CASSFNGDRGLTDTQYF.

This chain connects TRBV7-9 to TRBJ1-2; D ambiguous. V dropped 0 bases and J dropped 5 bases, with 13 bases sitting between them. Germline CDR1 SEHNR, CDR2 FQNEAQ (reference sequence). The CDR3 spans 15 residues. CDR3 loop: CASSLADLFRYGYTF. The CDR3 region has the DNA TGTGCCAGCAGCTTAGCGGACCTCTTTAGATATGGCTACACCTTC.

V is TRBV29-1 and J is TRBJ2-7; tentatively, D is TRBD2 (8 bases). V was cut by 6 bases and J by 7 bases, with 19 bases left in between. Germline V lookup: CDR1 SQVTM, CDR2 ANQGSEA. There are 13 residues in the CDR3. The CDR3 region has the DNA TGCAGCGTACACCTACAGGGGACTAGGGAGCAGTACTTC. As protein: CSVHLQGTREQYF.

The chain couples TRBV3-1 (or the pseudogene TRBV3-2) to TRBJ2-1; 10 bases agree with TRBD2. With V trimmed by 0 bases and J by 8 bases, 13 bases remained unmatched. Germline loops: CDR1 LGHDT, CDR2 YNNKEL (reference sequence). CDR3 length: 18 amino acids. The CDR3: CASSQDHLLAGVLYEQFF. The CDR3, as DNA: TGTGCCAGCAGCCAAGATCATCTTCTAGCGGGAGTTTTATATGAGCAGTTCTTC.

The table lists this clone with a count of one. The CDR3 sequence: CASSSGFANTGELFF. As DNA, the CDR3 is TGCGCCAGCAGCTCAGGGTTCGCGAACACCGGGGAGCTGTTTTTT. This chain uses TRBV5-1 with TRBJ2-2, with D perhaps TRBD1 (5 bases). Trimming removed 3 bases at V and 0 bases at J, with 9 bases between. Looked up from germline, CDR1 is SGHRS and CDR2 is YFSETQ. This CDR3 is built from 15 residues. Full variable domain (remainder filled in from reference TRBV5-1 and TRBJ2-2): KAGVTQTPRYLIKTRGQQVTLSCSPISGHRSVSWYQQTPGQGLQFLFEYFSETQRNKGNFPGRFSGRQFSNSRSEMNVSTLELGDSALYLCASSSGFANTGELFFGEGSRLTVL.

CDR3 bases: TGTGCCAGCTCGGACGCCTTAGGGGGAGATACGCAGTATTTT. It yields the protein CASSDALGGDTQYF. The chain joins TRBV18 to TRBJ2-3; D may be TRBD1 (6 bases). Germline CDR1 KGHSH, CDR2 LQKENI. V was clipped by 6 bases and J by 5 bases, with 15 bases between them. The CDR3 has 14 amino acids. The full variable domain, in which reference TRBV18 and TRBJ2-3 provide the parts outside the CDR3, is NAGVMQNPRHLVRRRGQEARLRCSPMKGHSHVYWYRQLPEEGLKFMVYLQKENIIDESGMPKERFSAEFPKEGPSILRIQQVVRGDSAAYFCASSDALGGDTQYFGPGTRLTVL.

The chain carries TRBV7-8 and TRBJ1-3; maybe TRBD1 (6 bases). This CDR3 region has 16 residues. V dropped 7 bases and J dropped 4 bases, with 20 bases sitting between them. Germline values: CDR1 SGHVS, CDR2 FQNEAQ. CDR3 nucleotides: TGTGCCAGCACCCTAGAGGGGGGGATTATAGGAAACACCATATATTTT. Translation gives CASTLEGGIIGNTIYF.

CDR3 loop: CAISESVTGFDEQYF. CDR3 nucleotides: TGTGCCATCAGTGAATCAGTCACAGGGTTTGACGAGCAGTACTTC. The V and J genes are TRBV10-3 and TRBJ2-7; D possibly corresponds to TRBD1 (6 bases). Germline CDR1 is ENHRY and CDR2 is SYGVKD. This CDR3 is 15 amino acids long. The ends were cut back, 3 bases at V and 5 bases at J, with 17 bases in the middle.

The chain combines TRBV6-5 with TRBJ1-2; perhaps TRBD1 as D (5 bases). This CDR3 is built from 13 residues. The V gene lost 7 bases and the J gene lost 6 bases, with 15 bases spanning the gap. CDR1 is MNHEY, CDR2 SVGAGI, per germline. The CDR3 bases are TGTGCCAGCAACAATCCCGGGGGGGATGGCTACACCTTC. This sequence encodes CASNNPGGDGYTF.

The chain uses TRBV11-2 and TRBJ2-3; a possible D gene is TRBD2 (5 bases). CDR3 length: 17 residues. CDR1 and CDR2 (germline): SGHAT, FQNNGV. The V and J ends lost 1 base and 0 bases respectively, with 14 bases between them. The CDR3 spells CASSLGAAGTSTDTQYF. In DNA, the CDR3 is TGTGCCAGCAGCTTAGGAGCGGCAGGCACTAGCACAGATACGCAGTATTTT.

V is TRBV7-9 and J is TRBJ1-1; 7 bases map to TRBD1. V lost 2 bases and J lost 1; bases outside the gene matches: 7. From germline, CDR1 is SEHNR and CDR2 FQNEAQ (reference sequence). This CDR3 is 16 amino acids long. The CDR3 bases are TGTGCCAGCAGCTTATATAAGGGGGCCGGGAACACTGAAGCTTTCTTT. Translated: CASSLYKGAGNTEAFF. The full variable domain, rest sourced from reference TRBV7-9 and TRBJ1-1, is DTGVSQNPRHKITKRGQNVTFRCDPISEHNRLYWYRQTLGQGPEFLTYFQNEAQLEKSRLLSDRFSAERPKGSFSTLEIQRTEQGDSAMYLCASSLYKGAGNTEAFFGQGTRLTVV.

This chain links TRBV15 with TRBJ2-1; 11 bases match TRBD2. Losses at the gene ends were 4 bases for V and 6 bases for J; bases not matched to a gene: 8. The CDR3 consists of 16 residues. Germline V gene sequence: CDR1 LNHNV, CDR2 YYDKDF (reference sequence). The CDR3 region has the DNA TGTGCCACCAGCATCGAACCTAGCGGGAGGAGCAATGAGCAGTTCTTC. It codes for CATSIEPSGRSNEQFF.

In this sample, this clone turned up once. The chain joins TRBV18 to TRBJ2-7, with D unclear. The ends were cut back, 5 bases at V and 9 bases at J, with 14 bases in the middle. Per germline, CDR1 KGHSH and CDR2 LQKENI. The CDR3 covers 12 residues. In DNA, the CDR3 is TGTGCCAGCTCATCCTCGGACCGGGTGCAGTACTTC. This gives the protein CASSSSDRVQYF.

This chain uses TRBV5-1 with TRBJ2-1, with 9 bases that match TRBD1. This CDR3 has 16 residues. Germline CDR1 and CDR2: SGHRS and YFSETQ. V lost 4 bases to trimming and J lost 3 bases; unmatched junction nucleotides: 8. The CDR3 sequence: CASSIGTGRVYNEQFF. As DNA, the CDR3 is TGCGCCAGCAGCATAGGGACAGGGAGGGTCTACAATGAGCAGTTCTTC.

There are many counts of this clone. The chain has TRBV30 and TRBJ1-4; D gene unclear. Germline V CDR1 and CDR2: GTSNPN, SVGIG (reference sequence). This CDR3 contains 11 residues. V lost 4 bases and J lost 8, with 8 bases in between. DNA for the CDR3: TGTGCCTGGAATCTACAGGAAAAACTGTTTTTT. This encodes CAWNLQEKLFF.

The chain has TRBV5-1 and TRBJ2-7; tentatively, D is TRBD1 or TRBD2 (5 bases each). The CDR3 runs to 16 residues. CDR1 is SGHRS and CDR2 is YFSETQ in the germline V gene. V was trimmed by 0 bases and J by 3 bases, leaving 16 bases between them. This CDR3 reads CASSLEGDLRYYEQYF. CDR3 in DNA: TGCGCCAGCAGCTTGGAAGGGGACCTCCGGTACTACGAGCAGTACTTC. Based on the CDR3 plus reference TRBV5-1 and TRBJ2-7, the full variable domain is KAGVTQTPRYLIKTRGQQVTLSCSPISGHRSVSWYQQTPGQGLQFLFEYFSETQRNKGNFPGRFSGRQFSNSRSEMNVSTLELGDSALYLCASSLEGDLRYYEQYFGPGTRLTVT.

The CDR3 region has the DNA TGTGCCAGCAACACCCGGGGCGGCAATCAGCCCCAGCATTTT. This encodes CASNTRGGNQPQHF. This chain connects TRBV19 to TRBJ1-5, with D possibly being TRBD1 (5 bases). The germline V gene encodes CDR1 LNHDA and CDR2 SQIVND (reference sequence). The CDR3 sequence is 14 residues long. The V and J ends lost 9 bases and 2 bases respectively, with 14 bases between them. Based on the CDR3 plus reference TRBV19 and TRBJ1-5, the full variable domain is DGGITQSPKYLFRKEGQNVTLSCEQNLNHDAMYWYRQDPGQGLRLIYYSQIVNDFQKGDIAEGYSVSREKKESFPLTVTSAQKNPTAFYLCASNTRGGNQPQHFGDGTRLSIL.

The chain joins TRBV19 to TRBJ1-3; D gene uncertain. CDR1 and CDR2 from the germline V gene are LNHDA and SQIVND (reference sequence). The CDR3 has 14 residues. V lost 6 bases to trimming and J lost 2 bases, with 11 bases between them. The CDR3 nucleotides are TGTGCCAGTAGCCAACACCTTACTGGAAACACCATATATTTT. Translating it yields CASSQHLTGNTIYF. The variable domain in full, with the rest retrieved from reference TRBV19 and TRBJ1-3, is DGGITQSPKYLFRKEGQNVTLSCEQNLNHDAMYWYRQDPGQGLRLIYYSQIVNDFQKGDIAEGYSVSREKKESFPLTVTSAQKNPTAFYLCASSQHLTGNTIYFGEGSWLTVV.

This clone was recorded many times. Distinct nucleotide sequences in the sample also encode this CDR3. The chain couples TRBV5-4 to TRBJ2-2; 7 positions agree with TRBD1. Per germline, CDR1 SGHNT and CDR2 YYREEE (reference sequence). The CDR3 spans 15 residues. V trimming: 0 bases; J trimming: 5 bases; junction bases outside the gene matches: 4. Written as DNA, the CDR3 is TGTGCCAGCAGCTTGGCGGCAGGGGGAACCGGGGAGCTGTTTTTT. Amino acids: CASSLAAGGTGELFF.

The chain couples TRBV7-9 to TRBJ2-3, with 8 bases aligning to TRBD1. Germline-derived CDR1 and CDR2 are SEHNR and FQNEAQ (reference sequence). Trimming removed 3 bases from V and 4 bases from J; junction bases left unmatched: 9. The CDR3 loop spans 16 amino acids. The CDR3 sequence is CASSFPGQGGSDTQYF. DNA of the CDR3: TGTGCCAGCAGCTTCCCCGGACAGGGCGGGTCAGATACGCAGTATTTT. The full variable domain, rest sourced from reference TRBV7-9 and TRBJ2-3, is DTGVSQNPRHKITKRGQNVTFRCDPISEHNRLYWYRQTLGQGPEFLTYFQNEAQLEKSRLLSDRFSAERPKGSFSTLEIQRTEQGDSAMYLCASSFPGQGGSDTQYFGPGTRLTVL.

The chain links TRBV18 to TRBJ1-6; 7 bases line up with TRBD1. The CDR3 totals 14 residues. V lost 0 bases and J lost 9; bases outside the gene matches: 2. The germline CDR1 and CDR2 sequences are KGHSH and LQKENI. CDR3: CASSPPGQSSPLHF. The CDR3 DNA follows: TGTGCCAGCTCACCACCGGGACAGTCTTCACCCCTCCACTTT.

V and J are TRBV5-1 and TRBJ2-7; D tentatively fits TRBD1 or TRBD2 (5 bases each). CDR1 and CDR2 (germline): SGHRS, YFSETQ. This CDR3 has 15 amino acids. V gave up 0 bases and J gave up 3 bases, with 13 bases separating them. The CDR3 coding sequence is TGCGCCAGCAGCTTGGTGGCGGGCCAGGGCTACGAGCAGTACTTC. This gives the protein CASSLVAGQGYEQYF.

This rearrangement joins TRBV27 to TRBJ2-7; weak D call: TRBD1 (6 bases). Germline CDR1 is MNHEY and CDR2 is SMNVEV (reference sequence). The CDR3 has 16 residues. Trimming cost V 2 bases and J 2 bases, with 16 bases left between them. DNA of the CDR3: TGTGCCAGCAGTTTAGCCGCCGGGACATTAACCTACGAGCAGTACTTC. Protein: CASSLAAGTLTYEQYF.

The V call is TRBV5-6, the J call TRBJ1-2, with D possibly matching TRBD1 (6 bases). The length of the CDR3 is 13 residues. Trimming shortened V by 1 base and J by 7 bases, and 11 bases separated the two germline ends. CDR1 is SGHDT and CDR2 is YYEEEE in the germline V gene. CDR3 nucleotides: TGTGCCAGCAGCTTGATCAGGGGTGGTGGCTACACCTTC. Its translation: CASSLIRGGGYTF.